This entry lists 30 T cell receptor beta chains sequenced from one sample in a study of beta chain features in type 1 diabetes (dated 2018 in TCRdb). Study-wide conclusions, independent of this receptor: A moderate but significant shortening of TCRB CDR3 length was observed in type 1 diabetes patients in all four CD4+ subsets.

Their target antigens are unknown. The library was built by means of the immunoSEQ multiplex PCR assay. The entire amount of isolated RNA was reverse transcribed using the High Capacity cDNA Reverse Transcription Kit, so the sequenced TCRB transcripts were expressed ones. The table was pulled from immuneACCESS by TCRdb, which kept in-frame rearrangements only. Such tables lose some clones; where checked, under half of the loss comes from unresolved V genes, and the rest has no known cause. The sample yields a few hundred thousand clones; around an eighth were counted once. The ten biggest clones cover about 0.01% of the sample. Sequencing used naive CD4+ T cells from blood. The cell subset or site tag for this specimen amounts to: true naive CD4+ T cells. The origin of the receptors is a young woman with type 1 diabetes.

This chain uses TRBV29-1 with TRBJ1-4; 10 bases are shared with TRBD1. Germline CDR1 and CDR2: SQVTM and ANQGSEA. Losses at the gene ends were 3 bases for V and 6 bases for J; bases not matched to a gene: 13. The CDR3 contains 17 residues. The chain's CDR3 is CSVEVWDRGTWDEKLFF. The CDR3 DNA reads TGCAGCGTTGAGGTTTGGGACAGGGGTACGTGGGATGAAAAACTGTTTTTT.

The genes are TRBV5-1 and TRBJ2-7; possibly TRBD2 for D (5 bases). CDR3 length: 14 amino acids. Germline V lookup: CDR1 SGHRS, CDR2 YFSETQ. The V and J ends lost 5 bases and 0 bases respectively, with 12 bases between them. The CDR3 coding sequence is TGCGCCAGCAGAGGACTGGTAAGCTCCTACGAGCAGTACTTC. It encodes CASRGLVSSYEQYF.

This clone was seen only a few times. This chain connects TRBV6-5 to TRBJ2-7; tentatively, D is TRBD1 (5 bases). This CDR3 is built from 15 residues. V lost 2 bases to trimming and J lost 0 bases, with 11 bases between them. In germline, CDR1 is MNHEY, CDR2 SVGAGI. CDR3 region: CASSYGAHGSYEQYF. CDR3 bases: TGTGCCAGCAGTTACGGGGCGCACGGCTCCTACGAGCAGTACTTC.

The chain links TRBV7-2 to TRBJ1-5; the D gene is possibly TRBD1 (5 bases). In germline, CDR1 is SGHTA, CDR2 FQGNSA. The V end lost 5 bases, the J end lost 0 bases, and 8 bases lay between the germline ends. This CDR3 has 14 amino acids. CDR3 sequence: CASSGTVSNQPQHF. In DNA form, the CDR3 reads TGTGCCAGCAGCGGGACTGTTAGCAATCAGCCCCAGCATTTT. Together with reference TRBV7-2 and TRBJ1-5, the CDR3 gives the full variable domain: GAGVSQSPSNKVTEKGKDVELRCDPISGHTALYWYRQSLGQGLEFLIYFQGNSAPDKSGLPSDRFSAERTGGSVSTLTIQRTQQEDSAVYLCASSGTVSNQPQHFGDGTRLSIL.

This clone was counted a few times. The gene calls are TRBV19 and TRBJ2-6; a weak D match, TRBD1 (5 bases). Per the germline V gene, CDR1 is LNHDA and CDR2 is SQIVND (reference sequence). Trimming removed 10 bases from V and 4 bases from J, with 8 bases in between. The CDR3 runs 12 residues. For the CDR3, the DNA is TGTGCCACCTGGGGCGGGGCCAACGTCCTGACTTTC. Translating it yields CATWGGANVLTF.

The chain employs TRBV7-2 and TRBJ2-5; 7 bases are a match to TRBD2. Looked up from germline, CDR1 is SGHTA and CDR2 is FQGNSA. This CDR3 is built from 17 residues. Trimming cost V 1 base and J 2 bases; bases outside gene matches: 10. The CDR3 loop reads CASSLGVLAARQETQYF. CDR3 nucleotides: TGTGCCAGCAGCTTAGGTGTCCTAGCGGCAAGACAAGAGACCCAGTACTTC.

The sample holds a few counts of this clone. V usage is TRBV5-6 and J usage is TRBJ1-2; 9 bases agree with TRBD1. CDR3 length: 13 residues. J lost 12 bases, V lost 4 bases, and 10 bases had no gene match. CDR1 is SGHDT and CDR2 is YYEEEE in the germline V gene. DNA of the CDR3: TGTGCCAGCAGCACAAGACAGGGGGTATTGAACACCTTC. Encoded protein: CASSTRQGVLNTF.

This clone was seen only a few times. This rearrangement joins TRBV30 to TRBJ2-3; the match to TRBD2 covers 8 bases. CDR3 length: 14 amino acids. CDR1 is GTSNPN and CDR2 is SVGIG in the germline V gene (reference sequence). After removal of 6 bases from V and 1 base from J, the junction contained 6 bases not matched to a gene. The CDR3: CACTPAGGTDTQYF. The CDR3 DNA reads as TGTGCCTGCACACCAGCGGGAGGCACAGATACGCAGTATTTT.

The V and J genes are TRBV10-3 and TRBJ1-1; D is unresolved. This CDR3 contains 14 residues. Germline V gene data show CDR1 as ENHRY and CDR2 as SYGVKD. V was pared by 2 bases and J by 3 bases, with 10 bases between. The CDR3 spells CAISERVGDTEAFF. The CDR3 coding sequence is TGTGCCATCAGTGAGCGTGTAGGAGACACTGAAGCTTTCTTT.

CDR3 DNA: TGTGCCAGCAGCTTGTTGGGCCTGTCCAGCTCCTACGAGCAGTACTTC. Translated, it gives CASSLLGLSSSYEQYF. The V and J genes are TRBV5-8 and TRBJ2-7; D is uncertain. Trimming removed 1 base at V and 0 bases at J, with 14 bases between. The germline gives CDR1 SGHTS, CDR2 YDEGEE. CDR3 size: 16 residues. The whole variable domain, filled in from reference TRBV5-8 and TRBJ2-7, reads EAGVTQSPTHLIKTRGQQATLRCSPISGHTSVYWYQQALGLGLQFLLWYDEGEERNRGNFPPRFSGRQFPNYSSELNVNALELEDSALYLCASSLLGLSSSYEQYFGPGTRLTVT.

The rearrangement uses TRBV7-3 and TRBJ2-7, with TRBD2 matching 8 bases. Germline CDR1 reads SGHTA; CDR2 reads FQGTGA. The junction had 8 bases not matched to a gene; V was cut back by 5 bases and J by 5 bases. The CDR3 is 14 amino acids. The CDR3 DNA reads TGTGCCAGCAGCCCGGGACTAGGTTTCAACGAGCAGTACTTC. It is translated as CASSPGLGFNEQYF.

This clone appeared a few times. V usage is TRBV6-5 and J usage is TRBJ2-3; TRBD1 is a possible D gene (6 bases). The V gene lost 6 bases and the J gene lost 7 bases, with 17 bases spanning the gap. This CDR3 comprises 14 residues. CDR1 and CDR2 from the germline V gene are MNHEY and SVGAGI. The CDR3 loop reads CASRGSGGDYTQYF. The CDR3 bases are TGTGCCAGCAGAGGATCTGGGGGCGATTATACGCAGTATTTT.

The chain uses TRBV13 and TRBJ2-5, with D possibly TRBD1 on 6 matching bases. Germline V gene data show CDR1 as PRHDT and CDR2 as FYEKMQ (reference sequence). Trimming removed 3 bases from V and 4 bases from J, with 18 bases in between. The CDR3 is 16 amino acids. The CDR3 nucleotides are TGTGCCAGCAGCTTCGCCGGACTGCGAGGGGGAGAGACCCAGTACTTC. Translated: CASSFAGLRGGETQYF.

CDR3 nucleotide sequence: TGCGCCAGCAGCTCCCGAGGTGGCAGGGAGAACACTGAAGCTTTCTTT. It translates to CASSSRGGRENTEAFF. The chain has TRBV5-1 and TRBJ1-1, with a tentative D call TRBD1 (5 bases). Deletions cut 3 bases from V and 1 base from J, with 16 bases between. This CDR3 spans 16 amino acids. The germline CDR1 and CDR2 sequences are SGHRS and YFSETQ.

This clone showed up just a few times. J is TRBJ2-3 and V is TRBV7-2, with TRBD2 matching 7 bases. The trim removed 5 bases at V and 7 bases at J, leaving 12 bases unmatched. The CDR3 totals 15 residues. Germline CDR1 and CDR2: SGHTA and FQGNSA. The CDR3 nucleotides are TGTGCCAGCAGCCTTAAGCGGGGAAGTGGGTATACGCAGTATTTT. Its protein is CASSLKRGSGYTQYF.

This clone came up a few times. This chain connects TRBV28 to TRBJ2-3, with 8 bases lining up with TRBD1. The V gene end was trimmed by 7 bases and the J gene end by 0 bases; junction bases not matched to a gene: 6. This CDR3 region has 15 residues. Per germline, CDR1 MDHEN and CDR2 SYDVKM. The CDR3 reads CASIRRTGSTDTQYF. The CDR3 DNA reads TGTGCCAGCATCCGAAGGACAGGGAGCACAGATACGCAGTATTTT. The entire variable domain, with the rest obtained from reference TRBV28 and TRBJ2-3, is as follows: DVKVTQSSRYLVKRTGEKVFLECVQDMDHENMFWYRQDPGLGLRLIYFSYDVKMKEKGDIPEGYSVSREKKERFSLILESASTNQTSMYLCASIRRTGSTDTQYFGPGTRLTVL.

The chain is built from TRBV28 and TRBJ1-2; D may be TRBD1 (5 bases). The CDR3 contains 15 residues. The V end was cut by 8 bases, the J end by 1 base, with 17 bases between. CDR1 and CDR2 (germline): MDHEN, SYDVKM. CDR3 region: CASRPTGQLNYGYTF. CDR3 sequence (DNA): TGTGCCAGCCGACCCACAGGCCAGCTTAACTATGGCTACACCTTC.

The chain carries TRBV28 and TRBJ2-2; TRBD2 matches at 7 bases. V trimming: 2 bases; J trimming: 0 bases; junction bases outside the gene matches: 3. Germline V gene sequence: CDR1 MDHEN, CDR2 SYDVKM. This CDR3 region has 16 residues. CDR3 coding DNA: TGTGCCAGCAGTTTAAGGGGACTACCGAACACCGGGGAGCTGTTTTTT. Protein product: CASSLRGLPNTGELFF.

The V and J genes are TRBV6-7 and TRBJ2-2; D gene ambiguous. TRBV6-7 belongs to the ORF category, with a function that is uncertain. V gave up 7 bases and J gave up 10 bases, with 7 bases separating them. The CDR3 runs 10 residues. CDR3 loop: CASTTLELFF. The CDR3 DNA sequence: TGTGCCAGCACGACTTTGGAGCTGTTTTTT.

This clone was observed a few times. V is TRBV7-9 and J is TRBJ2-3, with D possibly matching TRBD2 (5 bases). From germline, CDR1 is SEHNR and CDR2 FQNEAQ (reference sequence). This CDR3 has 14 residues. The V end was cut by 3 bases, the J end by 2 bases, with 9 bases between. Here the CDR3 reads CASSFPGITDTQYF. In DNA form, the CDR3 reads TGTGCCAGCAGCTTCCCCGGGATCACAGATACGCAGTATTTT.

The chain's CDR3 is CASSLEGQGFYGYTF. The CDR3 bases are TGCGCCAGCAGCTTGGAAGGACAGGGCTTCTATGGCTACACCTTC. The V call is TRBV5-1, the J call TRBJ1-2; TRBD1 matches at 8 bases. J was trimmed by 4 bases and V by 0 bases; bases with no gene match: 5. The germline V gene has CDR1 SGHRS and CDR2 YFSETQ. There are 15 residues in the CDR3.

This clone was seen more than once but under ten times. The rearrangement links TRBV29-1 to TRBJ2-5; possibly TRBD2 for D (6 bases). CDR3 length equals 13 residues. The V end lost 2 bases, the J end lost 5 bases, and 12 bases lay between the germline ends. The germline V gene encodes CDR1 SQVTM and CDR2 ANQGSEA. This chain's CDR3 is CSVEFWAGETQYF. The CDR3 coding sequence is TGCAGCGTTGAATTTTGGGCGGGGGAGACCCAGTACTTC.

This clone has a handful of counts. The rearrangement joins TRBV15 to TRBJ2-1; TRBD2 aligns across 13 bases. V was pared by 1 base and J by 5 bases, with 2 bases of the junction left unmatched. CDR3 length equals 16 residues. The V gene's germline CDR1 is LNHNV and CDR2 YYDKDF (reference sequence). CDR3 bases: TGTGCCACCAGCAGAGTGGGGACTAGCGGGAACAATGAGCAGTTCTTC. It codes for CATSRVGTSGNNEQFF.

This clone was observed a handful of times. This rearrangement joins TRBV5-1 to TRBJ2-1, with a tentative D call TRBD1 (5 bases). This CDR3 has 17 amino acids. CDR1 is SGHRS, CDR2 YFSETQ, per germline. Trimming shortened V by 0 bases and J by 7 bases, and 20 bases separated the two germline ends. The CDR3 loop is CASSLATGAALGNEQFF. CDR3 DNA: TGCGCCAGCAGCTTGGCCACTGGGGCTGCCCTGGGTAATGAGCAGTTCTTC.

The chain employs TRBV20-1 and TRBJ2-2; TRBD2 matches at 7 bases. The CDR3 length is 11 residues. The V segment lost 6 bases and the J segment 5 bases; nucleotides outside the gene matches: 0. Germline loops: CDR1 DFQATT, CDR2 SNEGSKA (reference sequence). The CDR3 nucleotides are TGCAGTGCGCGGGAGACCGGGGAGCTGTTTTTT. Translating gives CSARETGELFF.

CDR3 loop: CASSLSVGTGGAGGYTF. For the CDR3, the DNA is TGTGCCAGCAGCCTGTCGGTCGGGACAGGGGGCGCGGGAGGCTACACCTTC. The chain employs TRBV11-2 and TRBJ1-2, with 12 bases identical to TRBD1. Germline-derived CDR1 and CDR2 are SGHAT and FQNNGV. Germline trimming cut 5 bases from V and 8 bases from J; bases unmatched to any gene: 15. This CDR3 is built from 17 residues.

This clone was found a few times. V usage is TRBV27 and J usage is TRBJ2-1; 8 nucleotides agree with TRBD1. The germline V gene has CDR1 MNHEY and CDR2 SMNVEV (reference sequence). V lost 6 bases to trimming and J lost 7 bases; unmatched junction nucleotides: 14. The CDR3 spans 16 residues. The CDR3, as DNA: TGTGCCAGCAGCCTCCTCTTGACAGGGGTGAAAAATGAGCAGTTCTTC. Protein product: CASSLLLTGVKNEQFF.

This clone was picked up a small number of times. The gene calls are TRBV6-6 and TRBJ1-1; D gene unclear. This CDR3 is 12 amino acids long. Trimming shortened V by 8 bases and J by 6 bases, and 13 bases separated the two germline ends. Germline CDR1 is MNHNY and CDR2 is SVGAGI (reference sequence). The CDR3 protein is CASAFLVAEAFF. CDR3 in DNA: TGTGCCAGCGCCTTCCTAGTGGCTGAAGCTTTCTTT.

This clone came up a few times. The J gene is TRBJ2-5, the V gene TRBV10-3; D perhaps matches TRBD2 (6 bases). The CDR3 loop spans 14 amino acids. The germline V gene encodes CDR1 ENHRY and CDR2 SYGVKD. Trimming removed 6 bases from V and 5 bases from J, with 16 bases in between. This chain's CDR3 is CAIRASTRGETQYF. The CDR3 coding sequence is TGTGCCATCAGGGCATCGACACGGGGGGAGACCCAGTACTTC.

This clone appeared a few times. V gene TRBV18 combines with J gene TRBJ2-3; 7 nucleotides align to TRBD1. This CDR3 has 14 residues. The V gene end was trimmed by 4 bases and the J gene end by 1 base; junction bases not matched to a gene: 2. Per germline, CDR1 KGHSH and CDR2 LQKENI. This CDR3 reads CASSRDSGTDTQYF. CDR3 nucleotide sequence: TGTGCCAGCTCACGGGACAGTGGCACAGATACGCAGTATTTT.